The next 30 T cell receptor beta chains were all read from a single sample in a study of OX40 agonist ivuxolimab in advanced cancers. Method: immunoSEQ multiplex PCR; TCRdb's copy keeps in-frame clones and lacks some. This sample has tens of thousands of clones, with more than 65% found just once. Sequences were derived from CD4+ or CD8+ T cells sorted from blood, sampled in a trial of the OX40 agonist ivuxolimab. The receptors stem from an adult with an advanced solid tumor such as melanoma, head and neck, liver or kidney cancer.

The chain couples TRBV11-3 to TRBJ2-5, with D maybe TRBD2 (5 bases). V was cut by 5 bases and J by 2 bases, with 9 bases left in between. This CDR3 is built from 13 residues. Germline values: CDR1 SGHNT, CDR2 YENEEA. CDR3 loop: CASSGRRQETQYF. The CDR3 bases are TGTGCCAGCAGCGGACGGAGGCAAGAGACCCAGTACTTC.

DNA for the CDR3: TGTGCCAGCAGCTGGGGACAGGCATCCTACGAGCAGTACTTC. Amino acid sequence: CASSWGQASYEQYF. The V and J genes are TRBV14 and TRBJ2-7; 8 nucleotides line up with TRBD1. The CDR3 contains 14 residues. Germline CDR1 is SGHDN and CDR2 is FVKESK. Trimming took 5 bases from V and 1 from J; bases not matched to a gene: 4.

The V and J genes are TRBV10-3 and TRBJ1-6; no clear D gene. This CDR3 contains 15 residues. Looked up from germline, CDR1 is ENHRY and CDR2 is SYGVKD. Deletions cut 6 bases from V and 2 bases from J, with 11 bases between. CDR3 bases: TGTGCCATCAGCGACCGGGATACCTATAATTCACCCCTCCACTTT. It translates to CAISDRDTYNSPLHF.

This clone has a single count. The chain is built from TRBV11-1 and TRBJ2-5; no reliable D call. The CDR3 length is 15 residues. Between the trimmed V and J ends, which lost 2 bases and 0 bases, there was a span of 10 bases. Per germline, CDR1 SGHAT and CDR2 FQDESV (reference sequence). Here the CDR3 DNA reads TGTGCCAGCAGCTTAAGGCGAGGCAACCAAGAGACCCAGTACTTC. The encoded protein is CASSLRRGNQETQYF.

This clone occurred once. This sequence joins TRBV11-2 and TRBJ2-5, with 9 bases fitting TRBD1. The J call may be faulty, since TRBJ2-7 better matches the DNA end. CDR1 and CDR2 from the germline V gene are SGHAT and FQNNGV. This CDR3 comprises 14 residues. CDR3 nucleotide sequence: TGTGCCAGCAGCTTGGGGGACAGGGTATCCGAGCAGTACTTC. Its translation is CASSLGDRVSEQYF.

This chain connects TRBV2 to TRBJ2-7; D possibly matches TRBD1 or TRBD2 (5 bases each). The CDR3 consists of 14 residues. Trimming shortened V by 7 bases and J by 3 bases, and 16 bases separated the two germline ends. Germline CDR1 and CDR2: SNHLY and FYNNEI. The chain's CDR3 is CASNQKGTLYEQYF. The CDR3 region has the DNA TGTGCCAGCAACCAGAAGGGGACCCTCTACGAGCAGTACTTC.

The rearrangement joins TRBV5-6 to TRBJ2-5; 9 bases line up with TRBD1. Trimming removed 4 bases from V and 1 base from J; junction bases left unmatched: 8. The CDR3 extends over 16 amino acids. Germline-derived CDR1 and CDR2 are SGHDT and YYEEEE. In nucleotides, the CDR3 is TGTGCCAGCAGCATACGGACAGGGGTAGGCCAAGAGACCCAGTACTTC. Translated: CASSIRTGVGQETQYF.

The V call is TRBV4-2, the J call TRBJ2-1; D may be TRBD2 (7 bases). V was clipped by 1 base and J by 5 bases, with 15 bases between them. The CDR3 has 16 amino acids. The germline CDR1 and CDR2 sequences are LGHNA and YNFKEQ. DNA for the CDR3: TGTGCCAGCAGCCAAGGATTGGGGGGGGCCCACAATGAGCAGTTCTTC. It encodes CASSQGLGGAHNEQFF.

This clone was recorded only once. The chain is built from TRBV9 and TRBJ1-2, with D unresolved. The CDR3 contains 14 residues. In germline, CDR1 is SGDLS, CDR2 YYNGEE. Trimming shortened V by 0 bases and J by 4 bases, and 10 bases separated the two germline ends. The CDR3 nucleotides read TGTGCCAGCAGCGTAGGTGGCCAGGTCTATGGCTACACCTTC. Amino acid sequence: CASSVGGQVYGYTF.

The chain joins TRBV5-4 to TRBJ2-7, with D maybe TRBD1 (6 bases). Germline lookup yields CDR1 SGHNT and CDR2 YYREEE (reference sequence). The CDR3 extends over 12 amino acids. This CDR3 is CVTRGSSYEQYF. For the CDR3, the DNA is TGTGTCACGAGGGGGAGCTCCTACGAGCAGTACTTC.

This chain uses TRBV2 with TRBJ2-1; D is possibly TRBD2 (5 bases). Looked up from germline, CDR1 is SNHLY and CDR2 is FYNNEI. V lost 2 bases and J 4 bases, leaving 9 bases between the germline ends. The CDR3 sequence is 14 residues long. CDR3 sequence: CASSERSGYNEQFF. The CDR3 DNA reads as TGTGCCAGCAGTGAACGATCGGGGTACAATGAGCAGTTCTTC.

The V call is TRBV9, the J call TRBJ2-2; a possible D gene is TRBD2 (5 bases). CDR3 length equals 14 residues. The germline CDR1 and CDR2 sequences are SGDLS and YYNGEE. V was clipped by 3 bases and J by 0 bases, with 6 bases between them. CDR3 region: CASSGGANTGELFF. In nucleotides, the CDR3 is TGTGCCAGCAGCGGGGGAGCGAACACCGGGGAGCTGTTTTTT.

This chain joins TRBV28 and TRBJ1-2; TRBD1 matches at 7 bases. CDR1 and CDR2 (germline): MDHEN, SYDVKM. This CDR3 spans 13 amino acids. The ends lost 3 bases at V and 8 bases at J; junction bases unmatched: 6. The CDR3 DNA reads as TGTGCCAGCAGTTTCGTAGGGGGCTGGGGCTACACCTTC. Encoded protein: CASSFVGGWGYTF.

V usage is TRBV4-1 and J usage is TRBJ1-2; a weak D match, TRBD1 (5 bases). Germline V gene sequence: CDR1 MGHRA, CDR2 YSYEKL. The CDR3 runs to 14 residues. Trimming took 3 bases from V and 4 from J, leaving 12 bases between them. CDR3 coding DNA: TGCGCCAGCAGCCAGGGGCCGACCCTCTATGGCTACACCTTC. It codes for CASSQGPTLYGYTF.

In the case of this clone: The junction departs from the called germline gene at one end, perhaps through a read error. The chain has TRBV7-2 and TRBJ2-7; 9 bases align to TRBD1. Germline CDR1 reads SGHTA; CDR2 reads FQGNSA. The CDR3 is 13 amino acids. The DNA of the CDR3 is TGTGCCAGCAGCCCATCTTTACAGGGGGCGCAGGATTTC. This codes for CASSPSLQGAQDF.

This clone appeared a few times. This chain joins TRBV9 and TRBJ1-2; a possible D gene is TRBD1 (5 bases). The CDR3 contains 15 residues. Trimming took 4 bases from V and 3 from J, leaving 16 bases between them. Germline V gene sequence: CDR1 SGDLS, CDR2 YYNGEE. CDR3 sequence reads: CASSPDGGIYYGYTF. For the CDR3, the DNA is TGTGCCAGCAGCCCGGATGGGGGGATTTACTATGGCTACACCTTC.

The V call is TRBV5-1, the J call TRBJ2-3; 7 bases match TRBD1. This CDR3 is 15 amino acids long. J lost 4 bases, V lost 0 bases, and 5 bases had no gene match. Germline V gives CDR1 SGHRS, CDR2 YFSETQ. This chain's CDR3 is CASSLGGGSADTQYF. The DNA of the CDR3 is TGCGCCAGCAGCTTGGGAGGGGGCTCGGCAGATACGCAGTATTTT.

V and J are TRBV7-9 and TRBJ1-2; tentatively, D is TRBD1 (6 bases). V lost 5 bases, J lost 3 bases, and 10 bases lay in between. The CDR3 contains 13 residues. Germline V gives CDR1 SEHNR, CDR2 FQNEAQ (reference sequence). The CDR3 DNA reads as TGTGCCAGCAGCGCACAGGGTCACTATGGCTACACCTTC. Translated: CASSAQGHYGYTF.

As regards this clone: A junction end diverges from the germline sequence, so it may reflect a read error. This sequence joins TRBV6-1 and TRBJ2-7; 7 nucleotides line up with TRBD1. Germline CDR1 and CDR2: MNHNS and SASEGT. The CDR3 contains 17 residues. The CDR3 loop is CAISESMFGTAPYEQYF. In nucleotides, the CDR3 is TGTGCCATCAGTGAGTCGATGTTCGGGACAGCCCCCTACGAGCAGTACTTC.

The chain uses TRBV2 and TRBJ1-5, with unresolved D. Germline CDR1 SNHLY, CDR2 FYNNEI. This CDR3 comprises 13 residues. V gave up 6 bases and J gave up 1 base, with 7 bases separating them. Written as DNA, the CDR3 is TGTGCCAGCAGAGGGCCCAGCAATCAGCCCCAGCATTTT. Amino acid sequence: CASRGPSNQPQHF. The full variable domain, its missing parts supplied by reference TRBV2 and TRBJ1-5, is EPEVTQTPSHQVTQMGQEVILRCVPISNHLYFYWYRQILGQKVEFLVSFYNNEISEKSEIFDDQFSVERPDGSNFTLKIRSTKLEDSAMYFCASRGPSNQPQHFGDGTRLSIL.

This chain uses TRBV11-2 with TRBJ2-6; D is possibly TRBD2 (5 bases). Germline V gives CDR1 SGHAT, CDR2 FQNNGV. V gave up 7 bases and J gave up 0 bases, with 16 bases separating them. The CDR3 is 17 amino acids. DNA for the CDR3: TGTGCCAGCATCCGGACTGGCCCCAACTCTGGGGCCAACGTCCTGACTTTC. Its protein is CASIRTGPNSGANVLTF.

The chain employs TRBV11-3 and TRBJ1-1, with a tentative D call TRBD1 (6 bases). The germline gives CDR1 SGHNT, CDR2 YENEEA. The CDR3 covers 17 residues. The V end lost 4 bases, the J end lost 0 bases, and 18 bases lay between the germline ends. The CDR3 DNA follows: TGTGCCAGCAGCTCTCCGACAGGATCGGGGATGAACACTGAAGCTTTCTTT. Protein sequence: CASSSPTGSGMNTEAFF.

This clone was seen just once. This sequence joins TRBV6-1 and TRBJ2-3; no firm D call. With 0 bases removed from V and 4 bases from J, the gap between germline ends came to 8 bases. CDR1 MNHNS and CDR2 SASEGT come from the germline V gene. The CDR3 loop spans 14 amino acids. This chain's CDR3 is CASSEAVLADTQYF. In DNA, the CDR3 is TGTGCCAGCAGTGAAGCCGTATTGGCAGATACGCAGTATTTT.

CDR3 coding DNA: TGTGCCAGCAGCCTACACCCGGGACTCCCTTCCGATACGCAGTATTTT. It encodes CASSLHPGLPSDTQYF. The gene calls are TRBV11-2 and TRBJ2-3, with a possible D match to TRBD2 (6 bases). The V gene lost 5 bases and the J gene lost 6 bases, with 21 bases spanning the gap. The CDR3 has 16 residues. Germline assignment: CDR1 SGHAT and CDR2 FQNNGV.

This clone showed up just a few times. The chain carries TRBV4-3 and TRBJ2-5, with D perhaps matching TRBD2 (6 bases). Trimming removed 1 base at V and 5 bases at J, with 14 bases between. Germline V gene sequence: CDR1 LGHNA, CDR2 YSLEER. This CDR3 comprises 15 residues. DNA for the CDR3: TGCGCCAGCAGCCAAGGCGGCGGGGCCATGGAGACCCAGTACTTC. Protein product: CASSQGGGAMETQYF.

The chain uses TRBV6-1 and TRBJ1-1, with 8 bases aligning to TRBD1. The CDR3 contains 15 residues. Trimming cost V 9 bases and J 0 bases; bases outside gene matches: 9. Germline values: CDR1 MNHNS, CDR2 SASEGT. CDR3 in amino acids: CASSVAGGMNTEAFF. The CDR3 DNA is TGTGCCAGTTCTGTGGCAGGGGGCATGAACACTGAAGCTTTCTTT.

This clone is a singleton in its sample. The genes are TRBV6-1 and TRBJ2-5; 10 positions agree with TRBD1. With V trimmed by 7 bases and J by 4 bases, 6 bases remained unmatched. Germline CDR1 is MNHNS and CDR2 is SASEGT. The CDR3 spans 14 residues. The CDR3 DNA reads TGTGCCAGCACCGGGACAGGGGTATCAGAGACCCAGTACTTC. It translates to CASTGTGVSETQYF.

In nucleotides, the CDR3 is TGTGCCAGCAGCCAGACTAGCCCAGAGACCCAGTACTTC. Translation: CASSQTSPETQYF. The chain employs TRBV5-6 and TRBJ2-5; 7 nucleotides line up with TRBD2. Germline CDR1 SGHDT, CDR2 YYEEEE. V gave up 4 bases and J gave up 4 bases; unmatched junction bases: 4. This CDR3 region has 13 residues.

J is TRBJ2-5 and V is TRBV2; 8 bases fit TRBD2. CDR1 is SNHLY, CDR2 FYNNEI, per germline. The CDR3 has 14 residues. V dropped 10 bases and J dropped 0; count of bases not matched to a gene: 7. The CDR3 DNA sequence: TGTGCCACCCGACTAGCGCCCTACCAAGAGACCCAGTACTTC. It translates to CATRLAPYQETQYF. Using reference TRBV2 and TRBJ2-5 for the parts outside the CDR3, the full variable domain is EPEVTQTPSHQVTQMGQEVILRCVPISNHLYFYWYRQILGQKVEFLVSFYNNEISEKSEIFDDQFSVERPDGSNFTLKIRSTKLEDSAMYFCATRLAPYQETQYFGPGTRLLVL.

This rearrangement joins TRBV10-1 to TRBJ2-2; unclear D gene. V gave up 3 bases and J gave up 3 bases, with 8 bases separating them. The CDR3 is 14 amino acids. Germline V gene sequence: CDR1 WNHNN, CDR2 SYGVQD (reference sequence). CDR3 in amino acids: CASSENGDTGELFF. The CDR3 region has the DNA TGCGCCAGCAGTGAAAACGGTGACACCGGGGAGCTGTTTTTT.